These 23 T cell receptor beta chains share one sample of origin, sequenced in a study of cytotoxic CD8 clonotypes in ibrutinib-treated CLL. The protocol was immunoSEQ multiplex PCR, while the TCRdb copy is restricted to in-frame clones and leaves out a portion. The repertoire holds over 130,000 clones, with 80% as singletons. Sequences were derived from PBMCs, sampled after 36 months of ibrutinib treatment. Every receptor here comes from a human donor with chronic lymphocytic leukemia.

This rearrangement joins TRBV27 to TRBJ2-3; 7 bases line up with TRBD2. With V trimmed by 6 bases and J by 1 base, 13 bases remained unmatched. The CDR3 runs to 17 residues. The V gene's germline CDR1 is MNHEY and CDR2 SMNVEV (reference sequence). The CDR3 DNA sequence: TGTGCCAGCAGGCCTAGCGGAGGGTTTTGGGGCACAGATACGCAGTATTTT. Translated, it gives CASRPSGGFWGTDTQYF.

The chain has TRBV7-8 and TRBJ2-5; D gene unclear. Between the trimmed V and J ends, which lost 5 bases and 7 bases, there was a span of 11 bases. This CDR3 has 12 amino acids. Germline CDR1 reads SGHVS; CDR2 reads FQNEAQ. CDR3 in amino acids: CASSPGWGTQYF. The CDR3 DNA reads TGTGCCAGCAGCCCCGGGTGGGGGACCCAGTACTTC. The variable domain in full, completed from reference TRBV7-8 and TRBJ2-5, reads GAGVSQSPRYKVAKRGQDVALRCDPISGHVSLFWYQQALGQGPEFLTYFQNEAQLDKSGLPSDRFFAERPEGSVSTLKIQRTQQEDSAVYLCASSPGWGTQYFGPGTRLLVL.

The chain joins TRBV5-1 to TRBJ1-4, with a weak D call TRBD1 (6 bases). The germline V gene has CDR1 SGHRS and CDR2 YFSETQ. The CDR3 has 16 amino acids. Trimming removed 0 bases from V and 2 bases from J, with 11 bases in between. The CDR3 nucleotides read TGCGCCAGCAGCTTGGTGCCCCAGGGGACTAATGAAAAACTGTTTTTT. Translating gives CASSLVPQGTNEKLFF. Drawing the rest from reference TRBV5-1 and TRBJ1-4, the complete variable domain is KAGVTQTPRYLIKTRGQQVTLSCSPISGHRSVSWYQQTPGQGLQFLFEYFSETQRNKGNFPGRFSGRQFSNSRSEMNVSTLELGDSALYLCASSLVPQGTNEKLFFGSGTQLSVL.

The gene calls are TRBV2 and TRBJ2-7; 7 bases fit TRBD1. The length of the CDR3 is 16 residues. The V gene end was trimmed by 6 bases and the J gene end by 4 bases; junction bases not matched to a gene: 15. Looked up from germline, CDR1 is SNHLY and CDR2 is FYNNEI. CDR3 sequence: CASRAGQVLRSYEQYF. The CDR3 DNA reads TGTGCCAGCAGGGCTGGACAGGTCCTTCGTTCGTACGAGCAGTACTTC. Based on the CDR3 plus reference TRBV2 and TRBJ2-7, the full variable domain is EPEVTQTPSHQVTQMGQEVILRCVPISNHLYFYWYRQILGQKVEFLVSFYNNEISEKSEIFDDQFSVERPDGSNFTLKIRSTKLEDSAMYFCASRAGQVLRSYEQYFGPGTRLTVT.

The rearrangement uses TRBV5-1 and TRBJ1-6; 7 bases map to TRBD1. The V segment lost 4 bases and the J segment 0 bases; nucleotides outside the gene matches: 16. The CDR3 is made up of 20 amino acids. Germline V gene data show CDR1 as SGHRS and CDR2 as YFSETQ. The CDR3 loop reads CASSADRNLLITSYNSPLHF. The CDR3 DNA reads TGCGCCAGCAGCGCGGACAGGAACCTCCTCATCACCTCCTATAATTCACCCCTCCACTTT.

This chain uses TRBV6-5 with TRBJ2-7; a weak D match, TRBD2 (5 bases). Trimming shortened V by 4 bases and J by 0 bases, and 10 bases separated the two germline ends. This CDR3 comprises 14 residues. Germline values: CDR1 MNHEY, CDR2 SVGAGI. The DNA of the CDR3 is TGTGCCAGCAGTTTAGCGCCAAGCTCCTACGAGCAGTACTTC. It specifies CASSLAPSSYEQYF.

This rearrangement joins TRBV5-6 to TRBJ1-2; tentative D call: TRBD1 (6 bases). CDR3 length: 14 residues. The V gene's germline CDR1 is SGHDT and CDR2 YYEEEE. V shed 4 bases and J shed 4 bases, with 14 bases lying between them. CDR3 nucleotides: TGTGCCAGCAGCCTGAAGGACAGAACCTATGGCTACACCTTC. Residues: CASSLKDRTYGYTF.

The genes are TRBV29-1 and TRBJ2-6, with 7 bases aligning to TRBD1. Trimming cost V 7 bases and J 4 bases; bases outside gene matches: 4. CDR1 is SQVTM, CDR2 ANQGSEA, per germline. The CDR3 runs 13 residues. The CDR3 DNA follows: TGCAGCGCTAGGACAGGAGGGGCCAACGTCCTGACTTTC. Translated: CSARTGGANVLTF.

J is TRBJ2-1 and V is TRBV19, with 8 bases lining up with TRBD2. Germline V gene lookup returns CDR1 LNHDA and CDR2 SQIVND (reference sequence). The CDR3 contains 15 residues. The junction had 3 bases not matched to a gene; V was cut back by 5 bases and J by 0 bases. This CDR3 reads CASSGSGGSYNEQFF. In DNA form, the CDR3 reads TGTGCCAGTAGTGGCAGCGGGGGCTCCTACAATGAGCAGTTCTTC.

This clone was seen more than once but under ten times. The chain employs TRBV6-5 and TRBJ1-3, with 7 bases fitting TRBD1. Germline CDR1 is MNHEY and CDR2 is SVGAGI. The CDR3 is 14 amino acids. V was pared by 4 bases and J by 4 bases, with 4 bases of the junction left unmatched. The CDR3 is CASSSTGEGNTIYF. The CDR3 DNA sequence: TGTGCCAGCAGTTCCACAGGGGAGGGAAACACCATATATTTT.

The chain couples TRBV7-2 to TRBJ1-2; no definite D call. Germline assignment: CDR1 SGHTA and CDR2 FQGNSA. The CDR3 runs to 12 residues. V dropped 5 bases and J dropped 10 bases, with 14 bases sitting between them. Here the CDR3 reads CASSPARMDYTF. CDR3 nucleotide sequence: TGTGCCAGCAGCCCGGCTAGGATGGACTACACCTTC.

The chain recombines TRBV5-1 with TRBJ2-2; D is undetermined. Germline V gene lookup returns CDR1 SGHRS and CDR2 YFSETQ. Trimming left V 3 bases short and J 5 bases short, with 14 bases between. The CDR3 sequence is 15 residues long. The CDR3 is CASSSGVAETGELFF. CDR3 DNA: TGCGCCAGCAGCTCGGGTGTAGCCGAGACCGGGGAGCTGTTTTTT.

The V call is TRBV19, the J call TRBJ2-7; weak D call: TRBD2 (6 bases). CDR1 is LNHDA, CDR2 SQIVND, per germline (reference sequence). V shed 0 bases and J shed 0 bases, with 12 bases lying between them. This CDR3 has 16 amino acids. CDR3 coding DNA: TGTGCCAGTAGTATAGACGACGGGAGACCCTCCTACGAGCAGTACTTC. This encodes CASSIDDGRPSYEQYF.

The J gene is TRBJ1-1, the V gene TRBV28, with 7 positions matching TRBD1. The CDR3 loop spans 14 amino acids. The V gene's germline CDR1 is MDHEN and CDR2 SYDVKM. Trimming cost V 6 bases and J 10 bases; bases outside gene matches: 14. In DNA, the CDR3 is TGTGCCAGCAGGTCGTTTGAAGGGGGCTACCGAGCTTTCTTT. Translated, it gives CASRSFEGGYRAFF.

V gene TRBV5-1 combines with J gene TRBJ1-3; the D gene is possibly TRBD1 (5 bases). V was pared by 4 bases and J by 0 bases, with 11 bases between. The CDR3 loop spans 15 amino acids. Germline loops: CDR1 SGHRS, CDR2 YFSETQ. The CDR3 sequence: CASSLGEISGNTIYF. DNA for the CDR3: TGCGCCAGCAGCCTGGGGGAGATCTCTGGAAACACCATATATTTT.

This chain links TRBV30 with TRBJ1-1, with D possibly being TRBD1 (5 bases). Per germline, CDR1 GTSNPN and CDR2 SVGIG (reference sequence). V dropped 0 bases and J dropped 0 bases, with 8 bases sitting between them. The CDR3 has 14 residues. For the CDR3, the DNA is TGTGCCTGGAGTGTGGGGGGGATGAACACTGAAGCTTTCTTT. Amino acids: CAWSVGGMNTEAFF.

The gene calls are TRBV29-1 and TRBJ2-1; no reliable D call. V was clipped by 2 bases and J by 0 bases, with 5 bases between them. This CDR3 has 13 residues. Germline V gene lookup returns CDR1 SQVTM and CDR2 ANQGSEA. CDR3 region: CSVERSSYNEQFF. The CDR3 nucleotides read TGCAGCGTTGAACGAAGCTCCTACAATGAGCAGTTCTTC.

Only a few counts were recorded for this clone. The V and J genes are TRBV9 and TRBJ2-1; 8 bases agree with TRBD1. Germline trimming cut 3 bases from V and 5 bases from J; bases unmatched to any gene: 10. Looked up from germline, CDR1 is SGDLS and CDR2 is YYNGEE. The CDR3 consists of 16 residues. Written as DNA, the CDR3 is TGTGCCAGCAGCGAAGTTGGACAGGGATCTAACAATGAGCAGTTCTTC. This translates into CASSEVGQGSNNEQFF.

The chain has TRBV5-1 and TRBJ2-7, with a possible D match to TRBD1 (6 bases). Germline values: CDR1 SGHRS, CDR2 YFSETQ. V was trimmed by 4 bases and J by 6 bases, leaving 14 bases between them. CDR3 size: 13 residues. CDR3 amino acids: CASSLNRVVEQYF. CDR3 in DNA: TGCGCCAGCAGCCTTAACAGGGTCGTCGAGCAGTACTTC.

The chain uses TRBV19 and TRBJ1-6, with D perhaps matching TRBD1 (5 bases). V gave up 4 bases and J gave up 2 bases, with 9 bases separating them. Germline CDR1 reads LNHDA; CDR2 reads SQIVND (reference sequence). The length of the CDR3 is 15 residues. DNA for the CDR3: TGTGCCAGTAGTACCCGGGGACCCTATAATTCACCCCTCCACTTT. This sequence encodes CASSTRGPYNSPLHF.

The chain recombines TRBV11-2 with TRBJ2-1, with 9 bases lining up with TRBD1. This CDR3 contains 12 residues. V shed 10 bases and J 8 bases; nucleotides not matched to a gene: 6. CDR1 SGHAT and CDR2 FQNNGV come from the germline V gene. Here the CDR3 DNA reads TGTGCCACAAGGACAGGGGCCTATGAGCAGTTCTTC. Protein product: CATRTGAYEQFF. The whole variable domain, remainder taken from reference TRBV11-2 and TRBJ2-1, is EAGVAQSPRYKIIEKRQSVAFWCNPISGHATLYWYQQILGQGPKLLIQFQNNGVVDDSQLPKDRFSAERLKGVDSTLKIQPAKLEDSAVYLCATRTGAYEQFFGPGTRLTVL.

The genes are TRBV28 and TRBJ1-5; TRBD1 agrees at 10 bases. V gave up 5 bases and J gave up 7 bases; unmatched junction bases: 11. Germline values: CDR1 MDHEN, CDR2 SYDVKM. This CDR3 spans 16 amino acids. For the CDR3, the DNA is TGTGCCAGCAGTCTCTCTCGGACAGGGGGTGTGCAGCCCCAGCATTTT. Its translation: CASSLSRTGGVQPQHF.

The genes are TRBV11-3 and TRBJ2-3; tentative D call: TRBD2 (6 bases). Germline loops: CDR1 SGHNT, CDR2 YENEEA. This CDR3 region has 15 residues. With 4 bases removed from V and 2 bases from J, the gap between germline ends came to 13 bases. The chain's CDR3 is CASSSPGSATDTQYF. The CDR3 region has the DNA TGTGCCAGCAGCTCCCCCGGGAGTGCCACAGATACGCAGTATTTT.